Listed below are T cell receptor beta chains from one sample, sequenced in a study of blood T cell repertoires in COVID-19. TCRdb keeps only in-frame clones here, not all; method: immunoSEQ multiplex PCR. Among hundreds of thousands of clones listed, 75% to 90% were seen once. Sequenced material: peripheral blood. The receptors shown here come from a woman in her twenties or thirties with acute or convalescent COVID-19. Both conserved end residues are part of each CDR3. The D gene is left open where the match is weak. A row's size may be missing; if present it is once, few, many or a size class.

TRBV5-4	many	TRBD2	TRBJ2-5	TGTGCCAGCAGCTTGAGGTCTAGCGGGGATCCTTGGTACTTC	CASSLRSSGDPWYF
TRBV7-6	.	TRBD1	TRBJ1-3	TGTGCCAGCAGCCTAGACAGGGGTCGTAGCTCTGGAAACACCATATATTTT	CASSLDRGRSSGNTIYF
TRBV5-6	.	.	TRBJ1-6	TGTGCCAGCAGCCGGGGAGGGCTTTCGCGTTCACCCCTCCACTTT	CASSRGGLSRSPLHF
TRBV11-2	.	TRBD2	TRBJ2-7	TGTGCCAGCAGCTTAGATACTAGCGGGGCCTACGAGCAGTACTTC	CASSLDTSGAYEQYF
TRBV28	.	.	TRBJ1-5	TGTGCCAGCAGTATGACAAGCAATCAGCCCCAGCATTTT	CASSMTSNQPQHF
TRBV4-2	.	.	TRBJ1-1	TGTGCCAGCAGCCAAGAGTTTTTTGGGAGAGCTTTCTTT	CASSQEFFGRAFF
TRBV5-4	.	.	TRBJ1-1	TGTGCCAGCAGCTTATCGAGATTGAACACTGAAGCTTTCTTT	CASSLSRLNTEAFF
TRBV6-1	.	.	TRBJ1-1	TGTGCCAGCAGTGAACCCCACAGGTACACTGAAGCTTTCTTT	CASSEPHRYTEAFF
TRBV5-5	.	.	TRBJ2-7	TGTGCCAGCAGCCAACGTGGGGGGGCGTCCTACGAGCAGTACTTC	CASSQRGGASYEQYF
TRBV4-1	once	.	TRBJ1-1	TGCGCCAGCAGCGAAGGAGTACAGAGATACACTGAAGCTTTCTTT	CASSEGVQRYTEAFF
TRBV13	.	.	TRBJ1-2	TGTGCCAGCAGCTCGATCGGTCTTGGAAGACTTGGCTACACCTTC	CASSSIGLGRLGYTF
TRBV6-4	.	.	TRBJ2-3	TGTGCCAGCAGTGAATCCAACTCCGCCACAGATACGCAGTATTTT	CASSESNSATDTQYF
TRBV30	.	TRBD1	TRBJ1-4	TGTGCCTGGGGGCGACAGGGTCTTGAAAAACTGTTTTTT	CAWGRQGLEKLFF
TRBV9	once	.	TRBJ2-3	TGTGCCAGCAGCGCCGGGACTAGCACAGATACGCAGTATTTT	CASSAGTSTDTQYF
TRBV11-2	.	.	TRBJ1-4	TGTGCCAGCAGCTTAGGTCGACAGATTAATGAAAAACTGTTTTTT	CASSLGRQINEKLFF
TRBV7-9	.	.	TRBJ1-1	TGTGCCAGCAGCTTTGCCCCGGCAGGGGCGGCTGAAGCTTTCTTT	CASSFAPAGAAEAFF
TRBV7-9	once	TRBD1	TRBJ2-7	TGTGCCAGCAGCAGACAGGGCTACGAGCAGTACTTC	CASSRQGYEQYF
TRBV29-1	.	.	TRBJ2-1	TGCAGCGTTGAAGTAGGGGGACCTTCCTACAATGAGCAGTTCTTC	CSVEVGGPSYNEQFF
TRBV7-2	.	.	TRBJ2-1	TGTGCCAGCAGCCCTAGGTCAGGGGCTACTGGTAAGCAGTTCTTC	CASSPRSGATGKQFF
TRBV5-4	.	.	TRBJ2-2	TGTGCCAGCAGCTTGAGAGAAACCGGGGAGCTGTTTTTT	CASSLRETGELFF
TRBV6-6	.	TRBD1	TRBJ1-5	TGTGCCAGCAGAATCGGAGGGACAGGGCACCAGCCCCAGCATTTT	CASRIGGTGHQPQHF
TRBV21-1	few	.	TRBJ1-6	TGTGCCAGCAGCAAAGACAGGGGAGATAATTCACCCCTCCACTTT	CASSKDRGDNSPLHF
TRBV4-1	.	TRBD2	TRBJ2-1	TGCGCCAGCAGCCAAGATAGCGGGGGGTCCTCGGATGAGCAGTTCTTC	CASSQDSGGSSDEQFF
TRBV6-8	.	.	TRBJ2-1	TGTGCCAGCAGTCAGCCACGTTCGCCTGGCCAGGGGGGTAATGAGCAGTTCTTC	CASSQPRSPGQGGNEQFF
TRBV7-6	.	TRBD2	TRBJ2-7	TGTGCCAGCGCGCCGACTAGCGGGGGGGCCTACGAGCAGTACTTC	CASAPTSGGAYEQYF
TRBV3-1/TRBV3-2	.	TRBD1	TRBJ1-5	TGTGCCAGCAGCCAACTAGGACAGGGGGACAATCAGCCCCAGCATTTT	CASSQLGQGDNQPQHF
TRBV4-1	.	.	TRBJ2-7	TGCGCCAGCAGCCAAGGAGGGAGCTCCTACGAGCAGTACTTC	CASSQGGSSYEQYF
TRBV4-1	.	.	TRBJ2-1	TGCGCCAGCAGCCAAGATATCGCCAGTTCCTACAATGAGCAGTTCTTC	CASSQDIASSYNEQFF
TRBV28	.	TRBD2	TRBJ2-3	TGTGCCAGCAGTTCATCGGGGGGTCGCACAGATACGCAGTATTTT	CASSSSGGRTDTQYF
TRBV7-9	.	TRBD2	TRBJ2-1	TGTGCCAGCAGCTCCGATAGGACTAGCGGGGGTGTTTATGAGCAGTTCTTC	CASSSDRTSGGVYEQFF
TRBV14	.	.	TRBJ2-1	TGTGCCAGCTCTTTACTCGGGACAAATAACAATGAGCAGTTCTTC	CASSLLGTNNNEQFF
TRBV7-9	.	TRBD1	TRBJ1-1	TGTGCCAGCAGCCCCGGGACAGTGAACACTGAAGCTTTCTTT	CASSPGTVNTEAFF
TRBV30	.	TRBD1	TRBJ2-7	TGTGCCTGGCCTCAGGGGGCCTACTACGAGCAGTACTTC	CAWPQGAYYEQYF
TRBV7-9	once	.	TRBJ2-1	TGTGCCAGCAGCTTAGGGCAGTACAATGAGCAGTTCTTC	CASSLGQYNEQFF
TRBV11-3	.	TRBD2	TRBJ2-5	TGTGCCAGCAGCCAATCCGGGGGGCAAGAGACCCAGTACTTC	CASSQSGGQETQYF
TRBV5-1	.	.	TRBJ1-5	TGCGCCAGCAGCTTGGATGTTAGTCAGCCCCAGCATTTT	CASSLDVSQPQHF
TRBV5-1	.	TRBD1	TRBJ2-7	TGCGCCAGCAGCTCGGGGACAGGGAATTCGTACGAGCAGTACTTC	CASSSGTGNSYEQYF
TRBV5-1	.	.	TRBJ1-4	TGCGCCAGCAGTTTCACAGCAACTAATGAAAAACTGTTTTTT	CASSFTATNEKLFF
TRBV7-8	.	TRBD2	TRBJ2-2	TGTGCCAGCAGCTTGGGACTAGTTTCCACCGGGGAGCTGTTTTTT	CASSLGLVSTGELFF
TRBV3-1/TRBV3-2	.	.	TRBJ2-2	TGTGCCAGCAGCCAAGATAGGGCGCGGGCCGGGGAGCTGTTTTTT	CASSQDRARAGELFF
TRBV5-1	.	.	TRBJ2-3	TGCGCCAGCAGCCTCTGGATAGCTTCTACAGATACGCAGTATTTT	CASSLWIASTDTQYF
TRBV6-2/TRBV6-3	many	.	TRBJ2-2	TGTGCCAGCAGCACAGGGCGGTCGGGGGAGCTGTTTTTT	CASSTGRSGELFF
TRBV7-9	once	TRBD1	TRBJ2-7	TGTGCCAGCAGCTTAGTCGGGCAGGGGGTGTTCTACGAGCAGTACTTC	CASSLVGQGVFYEQYF
TRBV7-8	.	TRBD1	TRBJ2-7	TGTACCAGCCGCCAAGGGACAGTATCCTACGAGCAGTACTTC	CTSRQGTVSYEQYF
TRBV21-1	.	.	TRBJ2-5	TGTGCCAGCAGCAAACCTGCAAACTGCGGGGGGCTCAAAAACGGGGAGACCCAGTACTTC	CASSKPANCGGLKNGETQYF
TRBV13	.	.	TRBJ1-2	TGTGCCAGCAGCCGCGTCGCCCCTAACTATGGCTACACCTTC	CASSRVAPNYGYTF
TRBV7-3	.	.	TRBJ1-1	TGTGCCAGCAGCTTGGGACAGAACACTGAAGCTTTCTTT	CASSLGQNTEAFF
TRBV5-1	.	.	TRBJ2-7	TGCGCCAGCAGCTTGTGGGGTGGGGGGAACAACGAGCAGTACTTC	CASSLWGGGNNEQYF
TRBV21-1	.	.	TRBJ1-1	TGTGCCAGCAGCAAAGAGCCGGACACTGAAGCTTTCTTT	CASSKEPDTEAFF
TRBV25-1	.	.	TRBJ2-7	TGTGCCAGCAGTGGATACGGGACTCTCGAATCCTACGAGCAGTACTTC	CASSGYGTLESYEQYF
TRBV9	.	TRBD1	TRBJ2-2	TGTGCCAGCAGCGTAGCCTCGACAGGGCGCGACACCGGGGAGCTGTTTTTT	CASSVASTGRDTGELFF
TRBV29-1	.	TRBD1	TRBJ2-7	TGCAGCGTTGATACAGGGGGCGCGGAGCAGTACTTC	CSVDTGGAEQYF
TRBV5-1	.	TRBD1	TRBJ2-7	TGCGCCAGCAGCAGCGGGGACAGGGCGTACGAGCAGTACTTC	CASSSGDRAYEQYF
TRBV11-1	.	TRBD1	TRBJ2-7	TGTGCCAGCAGGAACCGGGACAGCTACGAGCAGTACTTC	CASRNRDSYEQYF